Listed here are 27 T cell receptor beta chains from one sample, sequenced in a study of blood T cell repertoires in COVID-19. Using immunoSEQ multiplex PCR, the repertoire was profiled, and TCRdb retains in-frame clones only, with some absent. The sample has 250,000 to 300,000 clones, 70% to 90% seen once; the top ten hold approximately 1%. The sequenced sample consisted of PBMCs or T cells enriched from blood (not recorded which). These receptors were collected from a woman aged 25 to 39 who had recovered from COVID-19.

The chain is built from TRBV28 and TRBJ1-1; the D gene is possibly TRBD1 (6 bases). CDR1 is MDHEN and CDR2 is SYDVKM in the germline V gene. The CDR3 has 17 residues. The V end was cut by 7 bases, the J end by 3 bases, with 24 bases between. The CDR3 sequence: CASTDYRVGWWDTEAFF. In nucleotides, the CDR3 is TGTGCCAGCACTGACTACAGGGTCGGTTGGTGGGACACTGAAGCTTTCTTT.

The CDR3 nucleotides are TGCGCCAGCAGCACGTGGACAGGGAACACTGAAGCTTTCTTT. It specifies CASSTWTGNTEAFF. This rearrangement joins TRBV5-1 to TRBJ1-1; 7 bases agree with TRBD1. Germline CDR1 is SGHRS and CDR2 is YFSETQ. Unmatched junction bases numbered 4, after V lost 4 bases and J lost 1 base. This CDR3 spans 14 amino acids. The full variable domain, completed using reference TRBV5-1 and TRBJ1-1, is KAGVTQTPRYLIKTRGQQVTLSCSPISGHRSVSWYQQTPGQGLQFLFEYFSETQRNKGNFPGRFSGRQFSNSRSEMNVSTLELGDSALYLCASSTWTGNTEAFFGQGTRLTVV.

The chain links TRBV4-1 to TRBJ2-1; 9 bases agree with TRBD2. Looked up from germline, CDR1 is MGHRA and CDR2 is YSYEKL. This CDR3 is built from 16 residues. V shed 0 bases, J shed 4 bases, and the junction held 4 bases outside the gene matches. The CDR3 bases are TGCGCCAGCAGCCAAGAGTCTAGCGGGACGTACAATGAGCAGTTCTTC. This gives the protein CASSQESSGTYNEQFF.

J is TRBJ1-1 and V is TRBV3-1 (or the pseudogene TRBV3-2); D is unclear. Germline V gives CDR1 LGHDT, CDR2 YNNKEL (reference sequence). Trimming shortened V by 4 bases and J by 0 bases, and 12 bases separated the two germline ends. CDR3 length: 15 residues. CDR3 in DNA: TGTGCCAGCAGCCCAACGATTCTAATGAACACTGAAGCTTTCTTT. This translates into CASSPTILMNTEAFF.

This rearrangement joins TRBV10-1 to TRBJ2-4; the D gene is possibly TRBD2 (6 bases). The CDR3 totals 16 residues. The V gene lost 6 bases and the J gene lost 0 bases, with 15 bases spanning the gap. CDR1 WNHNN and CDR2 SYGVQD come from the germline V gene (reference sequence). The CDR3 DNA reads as TGCGCCAGCAGCCCAGACCCGGGACTAGCCAAAAACATTCAGTACTTC. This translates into CASSPDPGLAKNIQYF.

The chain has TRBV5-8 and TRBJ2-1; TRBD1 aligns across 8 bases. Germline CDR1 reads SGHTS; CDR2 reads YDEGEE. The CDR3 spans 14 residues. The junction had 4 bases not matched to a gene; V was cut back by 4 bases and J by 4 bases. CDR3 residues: CASSAGGPYNEQFF. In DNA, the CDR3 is TGTGCCAGCAGCGCAGGGGGCCCATACAATGAGCAGTTCTTC. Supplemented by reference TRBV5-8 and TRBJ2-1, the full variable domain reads EAGVTQSPTHLIKTRGQQATLRCSPISGHTSVYWYQQALGLGLQFLLWYDEGEERNRGNFPPRFSGRQFPNYSSELNVNALELEDSALYLCASSAGGPYNEQFFGPGTRLTVL.

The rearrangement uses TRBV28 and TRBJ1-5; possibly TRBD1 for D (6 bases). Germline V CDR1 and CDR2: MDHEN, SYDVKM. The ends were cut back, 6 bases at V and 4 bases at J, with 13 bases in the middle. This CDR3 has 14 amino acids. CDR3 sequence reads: CASSPIRGNQPQHF. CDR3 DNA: TGTGCCAGCAGCCCAATCAGGGGAAATCAGCCCCAGCATTTT.

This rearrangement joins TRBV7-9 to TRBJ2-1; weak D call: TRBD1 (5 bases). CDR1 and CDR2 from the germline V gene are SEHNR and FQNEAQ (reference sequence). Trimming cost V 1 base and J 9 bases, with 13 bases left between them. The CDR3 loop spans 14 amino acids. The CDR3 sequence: CASSLGGSQGEQFF. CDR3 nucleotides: TGTGCCAGCAGCTTAGGTGGTAGTCAGGGTGAGCAGTTCTTC.

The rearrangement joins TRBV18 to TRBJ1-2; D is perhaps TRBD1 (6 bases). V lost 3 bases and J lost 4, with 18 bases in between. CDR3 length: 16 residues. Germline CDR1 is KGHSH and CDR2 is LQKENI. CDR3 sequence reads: CASSPIRDTSPYGYTF. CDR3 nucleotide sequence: TGTGCCAGCTCACCTATCCGGGACACTTCCCCCTATGGCTACACCTTC.

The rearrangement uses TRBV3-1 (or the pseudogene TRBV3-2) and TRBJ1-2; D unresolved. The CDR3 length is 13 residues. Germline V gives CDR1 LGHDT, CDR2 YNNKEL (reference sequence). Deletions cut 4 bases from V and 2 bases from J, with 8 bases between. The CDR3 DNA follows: TGTGCCAGCAGCCCCGGAGACAACTATGGCTACACCTTC. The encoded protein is CASSPGDNYGYTF.

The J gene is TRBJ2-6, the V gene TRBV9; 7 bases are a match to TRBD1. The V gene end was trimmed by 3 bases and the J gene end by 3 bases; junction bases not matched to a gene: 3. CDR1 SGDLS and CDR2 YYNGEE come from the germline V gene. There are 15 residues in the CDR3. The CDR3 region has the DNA TGTGCCAGCAGCGCCTCAGGGGGTGGGGCCAACGTCCTGACTTTC. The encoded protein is CASSASGGGANVLTF. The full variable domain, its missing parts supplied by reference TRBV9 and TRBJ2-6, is DSGVTQTPKHLITATGQRVTLRCSPRSGDLSVYWYQQSLDQGLQFLIQYYNGEERAKGNILERFSAQQFPDLHSELNLSSLELGDSALYFCASSASGGGANVLTFGAGSRLTVL.

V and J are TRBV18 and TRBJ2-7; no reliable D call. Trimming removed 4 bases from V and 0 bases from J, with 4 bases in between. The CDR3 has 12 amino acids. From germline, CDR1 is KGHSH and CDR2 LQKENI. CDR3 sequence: CASSQLSYEQYF. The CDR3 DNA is TGTGCCAGCTCACAGCTCTCCTACGAGCAGTACTTC.

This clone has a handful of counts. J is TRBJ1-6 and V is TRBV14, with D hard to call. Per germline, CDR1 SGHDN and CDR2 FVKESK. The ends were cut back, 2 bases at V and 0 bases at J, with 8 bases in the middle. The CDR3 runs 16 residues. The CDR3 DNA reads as TGTGCCAGCAGCCAACCCCATAGCTCCTATAATTCACCCCTCCACTTT. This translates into CASSQPHSSYNSPLHF.

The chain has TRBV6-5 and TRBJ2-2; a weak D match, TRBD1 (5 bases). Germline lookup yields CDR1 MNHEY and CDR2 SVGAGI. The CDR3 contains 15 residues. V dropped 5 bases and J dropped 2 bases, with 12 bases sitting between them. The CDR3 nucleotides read TGTGCCAGCAGTCCCCAGGGTGGTAACACCGGGGAGCTGTTTTTT. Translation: CASSPQGGNTGELFF.

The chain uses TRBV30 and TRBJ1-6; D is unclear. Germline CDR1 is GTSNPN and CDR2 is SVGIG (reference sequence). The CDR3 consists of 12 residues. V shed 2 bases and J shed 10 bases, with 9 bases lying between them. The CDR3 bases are TGTGCCTGGAGTAGAGAGCGGTCACCCCTCCACTTT. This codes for CAWSRERSPLHF. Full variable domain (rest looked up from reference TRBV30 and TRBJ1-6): SQTIHQWPATLVQPVGSPLSLECTVEGTSNPNLYWYRQAAGRGLQLLFYSVGIGQISSEVPQNLSASRPQDRQFILSSKKLLLSDSGFYLCAWSRERSPLHFGNGTRLTVT.

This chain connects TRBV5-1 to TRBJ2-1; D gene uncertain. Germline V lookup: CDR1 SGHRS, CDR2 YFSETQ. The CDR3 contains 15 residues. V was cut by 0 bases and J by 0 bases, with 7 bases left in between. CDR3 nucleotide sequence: TGCGCCAGCAGCTTGGACACTACCTCCTACAATGAGCAGTTCTTC. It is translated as CASSLDTTSYNEQFF.

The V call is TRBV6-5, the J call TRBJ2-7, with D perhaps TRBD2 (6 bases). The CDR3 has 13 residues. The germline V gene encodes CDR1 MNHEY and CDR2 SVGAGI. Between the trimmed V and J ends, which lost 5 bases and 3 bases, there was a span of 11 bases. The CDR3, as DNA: TGTGCCAGCAGTCTCGGAGGGAGCTACGAGCAGTACTTC. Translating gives CASSLGGSYEQYF.

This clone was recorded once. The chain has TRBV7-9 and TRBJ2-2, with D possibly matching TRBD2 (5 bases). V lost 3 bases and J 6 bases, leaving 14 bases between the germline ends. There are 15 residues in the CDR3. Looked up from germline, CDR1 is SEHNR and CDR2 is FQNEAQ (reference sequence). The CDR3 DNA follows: TGTGCCAGCAGCTTGGGGAGAGAAGGCCCCGGGGAGCTGTTTTTT. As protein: CASSLGREGPGELFF.

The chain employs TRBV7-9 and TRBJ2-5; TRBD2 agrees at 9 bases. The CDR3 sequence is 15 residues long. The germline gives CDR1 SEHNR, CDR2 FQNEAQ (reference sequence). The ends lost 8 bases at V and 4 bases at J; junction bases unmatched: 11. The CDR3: CASAPEAGGSETQYF. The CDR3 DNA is TGTGCCAGCGCCCCGGAAGCGGGAGGTTCAGAGACCCAGTACTTC.

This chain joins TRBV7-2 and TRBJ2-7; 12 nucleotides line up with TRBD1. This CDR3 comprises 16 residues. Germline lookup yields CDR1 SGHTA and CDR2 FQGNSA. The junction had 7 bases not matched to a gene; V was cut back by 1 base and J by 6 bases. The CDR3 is CASSLGARDRGLEQYF. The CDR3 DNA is TGTGCCAGCAGCTTAGGGGCGAGGGACAGGGGGCTCGAGCAGTACTTC. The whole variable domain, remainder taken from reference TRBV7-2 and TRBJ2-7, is GAGVSQSPSNKVTEKGKDVELRCDPISGHTALYWYRQSLGQGLEFLIYFQGNSAPDKSGLPSDRFSAERTGGSVSTLTIQRTQQEDSAVYLCASSLGARDRGLEQYFGPGTRLTVT.

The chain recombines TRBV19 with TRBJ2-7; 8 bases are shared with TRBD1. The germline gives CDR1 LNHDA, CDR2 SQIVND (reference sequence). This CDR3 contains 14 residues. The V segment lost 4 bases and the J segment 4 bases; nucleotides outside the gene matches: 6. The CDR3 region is CASSKAQGGYEQYF. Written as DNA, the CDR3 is TGTGCCAGTAGTAAAGCACAGGGGGGATACGAGCAGTACTTC.

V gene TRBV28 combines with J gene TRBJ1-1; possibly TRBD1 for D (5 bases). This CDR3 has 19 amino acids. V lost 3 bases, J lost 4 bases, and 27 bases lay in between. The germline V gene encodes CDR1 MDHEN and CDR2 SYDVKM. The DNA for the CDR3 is TGTGCCAGCAGTTTGGGACTCGCAGGGAGCCTCGGGGTTGGCACTGAAGCTTTCTTT. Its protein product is CASSLGLAGSLGVGTEAFF.

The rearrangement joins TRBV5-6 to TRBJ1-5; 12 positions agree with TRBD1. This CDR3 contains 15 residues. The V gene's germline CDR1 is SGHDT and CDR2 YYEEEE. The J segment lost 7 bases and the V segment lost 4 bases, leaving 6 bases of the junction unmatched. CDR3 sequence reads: CASSPGQGAWQPQHF. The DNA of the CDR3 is TGTGCCAGCAGCCCGGGACAGGGGGCATGGCAGCCCCAGCATTTT. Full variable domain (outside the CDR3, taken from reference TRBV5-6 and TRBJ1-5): DAGVTQSPTHLIKTRGQQVTLRCSPKSGHDTVSWYQQALGQGPQFIFQYYEEEERQRGNFPDRFSGHQFPNYSSELNVNALLLGDSALYLCASSPGQGAWQPQHFGDGTRLSIL.

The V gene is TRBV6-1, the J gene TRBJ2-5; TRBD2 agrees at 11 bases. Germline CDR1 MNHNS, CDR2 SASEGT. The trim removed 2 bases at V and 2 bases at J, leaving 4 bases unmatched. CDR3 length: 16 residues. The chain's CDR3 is CASSETGLAVQETQYF. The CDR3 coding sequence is TGTGCCAGCAGTGAAACGGGACTAGCGGTTCAAGAGACCCAGTACTTC.

CDR3 loop: CASRWGGGETQYF. The DNA for the CDR3 is TGTGCCAGCCGATGGGGGGGTGGAGAGACCCAGTACTTC. The genes are TRBV6-5 and TRBJ2-5, with 7 bases fitting TRBD2. This CDR3 has 13 residues. The germline V gene encodes CDR1 MNHEY and CDR2 SVGAGI. The V and J ends lost 8 bases and 4 bases, in that order; junction bases with no gene match: 7.

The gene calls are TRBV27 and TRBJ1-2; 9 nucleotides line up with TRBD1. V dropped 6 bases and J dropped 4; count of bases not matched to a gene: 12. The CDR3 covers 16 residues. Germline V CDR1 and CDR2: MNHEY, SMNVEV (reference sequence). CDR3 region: CASSSLQGASFYGYTF. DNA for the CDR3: TGTGCCAGCAGCTCCCTACAGGGGGCTTCTTTCTATGGCTACACCTTC.

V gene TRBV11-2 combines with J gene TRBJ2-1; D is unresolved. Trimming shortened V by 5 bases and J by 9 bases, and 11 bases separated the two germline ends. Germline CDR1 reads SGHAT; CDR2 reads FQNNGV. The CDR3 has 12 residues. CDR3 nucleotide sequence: TGTGCCAGCAGCCCCGGTCTTGCTGAGCAGTTCTTC. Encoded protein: CASSPGLAEQFF.